Presented here are 28 T cell receptor beta chains from one specimen sequenced in a study of cytomegalovirus exposure and HLA in healthy donors. PCR used 60 Vbeta primers and 13 Jbeta primers. The protocol was immunoSEQ multiplex PCR, while the TCRdb copy is restricted to in-frame clones and leaves out a portion. The sample lists some 190,000 clones, 65% to 85% occurring once. Sample: PBMCs. The source of these receptors is a girl aged 10 to 17 in good health and CMV-seropositive.

The V call is TRBV5-6, the J call TRBJ2-5, with TRBD1 matching 9 bases. The CDR3 has 15 residues. Unmatched junction bases numbered 5, after V lost 0 bases and J lost 5 bases. The germline CDR1 and CDR2 sequences are SGHDT and YYEEEE. The CDR3 bases are TGTGCCAGCAGCTTGGAACAGGGGGCATTCGAGACCCAGTACTTC. Encoded protein: CASSLEQGAFETQYF.

This rearrangement joins TRBV5-1 to TRBJ2-1; 11 bases match TRBD2. The CDR3 covers 19 residues. Germline CDR1 SGHRS, CDR2 YFSETQ. Trimming removed 0 bases from V and 1 base from J; junction bases left unmatched: 9. CDR3 coding DNA: TGCGCCAGCAGCTTGGCCACTAGCGGGAGAGTCTTTTCCTACAATGAGCAGTTCTTC. Its protein product is CASSLATSGRVFSYNEQFF.

The chain links TRBV19 to TRBJ2-3; TRBD1 matches 9 bases. The CDR3 contains 15 residues. Trimming took 6 bases from V and 6 from J; bases not matched to a gene: 10. The V gene's germline CDR1 is LNHDA and CDR2 SQIVND (reference sequence). The DNA for the CDR3 is TGTGCCAGTAGGATTGCCGGGACAGGGCCGGATACGCAGTATTTT. This gives the protein CASRIAGTGPDTQYF.

This clone was seen only a few times. This chain uses TRBV25-1 with TRBJ2-3; 14 bases are shared with TRBD2. Germline V CDR1 and CDR2: MGHDK, SYGVNS. With 3 bases clipped from V and 5 bases from J, the junction kept 7 bases outside the gene matches. This CDR3 has 17 residues. CDR3 in amino acids: CASSDPTSGRAGDTQYF. The CDR3 DNA reads TGTGCCAGCAGTGACCCGACTAGCGGGAGGGCCGGAGATACGCAGTATTTT.

The CDR3 DNA sequence: TGTGCCAGCAGCCAAGTACCACACCGGGACAGGGACCTGGCTGGAAAAGCTTTCTTT. Protein sequence: CASSQVPHRDRDLAGKAFF. The chain carries TRBV14 and TRBJ1-1, with 9 nucleotides matching TRBD1. V trimming: 1 base; J trimming: 9 bases; junction bases outside the gene matches: 21. Germline V gene lookup returns CDR1 SGHDN and CDR2 FVKESK. This CDR3 is 19 amino acids long. Full variable domain (outside the CDR3, taken from reference TRBV14 and TRBJ1-1): EAGVTQFPSHSVIEKGQTVTLRCDPISGHDNLYWYRRVMGKEIKFLLHFVKESKQDESGMPNNRFLAERTGGTYSTLKVQPAELEDSGVYFCASSQVPHRDRDLAGKAFFGQGTRLTVV.

This clone was observed a handful of times. The CDR3: CASSHAGGGETQYF. CDR3 nucleotides: TGCGCCAGCAGCCATGCGGGAGGGGGTGAGACCCAGTACTTC. The V and J genes are TRBV4-1 and TRBJ2-5; 9 nucleotides align to TRBD2. Trimming removed 3 bases from V and 5 bases from J; junction bases left unmatched: 4. The CDR3 is 14 amino acids. The V gene's germline CDR1 is MGHRA and CDR2 YSYEKL.

The chain links TRBV7-9 to TRBJ2-7; maybe TRBD1 (5 bases). The CDR3 length is 14 residues. Germline CDR1 SEHNR, CDR2 FQNEAQ (reference sequence). The ends were cut back, 3 bases at V and 4 bases at J, with 13 bases in the middle. The CDR3 coding sequence is TGTGCCAGCAGCTTTGAAAGGAGACAGTACGAGCAGTACTTC. It translates to CASSFERRQYEQYF.

This clone has a handful of counts. The chain employs TRBV7-6 and TRBJ2-3, with 8 bases matching TRBD2. With 2 bases clipped from V and 2 bases from J, the junction kept 3 bases outside the gene matches. The CDR3 length is 15 residues. Germline V lookup: CDR1 SGHVS, CDR2 FNYEAQ. The CDR3 reads CASSLKRGFTDTQYF. The CDR3 region has the DNA TGTGCCAGCAGCTTAAAGCGGGGGTTCACAGATACGCAGTATTTT. Full variable domain (outside the CDR3, taken from reference TRBV7-6 and TRBJ2-3): GAGVSQSPRYKVTKRGQDVALRCDPISGHVSLYWYRQALGQGPEFLTYFNYEAQQDKSGLPNDRFSAERPEGSISTLTIQRTEQRDSAMYRCASSLKRGFTDTQYFGPGTRLTVL.

This clone has only a few counts. DNA of the CDR3: TGTGCCAGCAGTGGGGCAGGGGAGTTCGACAATGAGCAGTTCTTC. This gives the protein CASSGAGEFDNEQFF. This chain joins TRBV6-1 and TRBJ2-1; D might be TRBD1 (6 bases). The V gene's germline CDR1 is MNHNS and CDR2 SASEGT. The V end was cut by 4 bases, the J end by 5 bases, with 15 bases between. The CDR3 is 15 residues long.

The chain combines TRBV2 with TRBJ1-1, with D perhaps TRBD1 (5 bases). The CDR3 runs to 15 residues. From germline, CDR1 is SNHLY and CDR2 FYNNEI. The V end lost 2 bases, the J end lost 4 bases, and 14 bases lay between the germline ends. In DNA form, the CDR3 reads TGTGCCAGCAGTGAACTTGGCAGGGTCGGCACTGAAGCTTTCTTT. Protein sequence: CASSELGRVGTEAFF.

This sequence joins TRBV6-5 and TRBJ1-1; TRBD1 matches at 9 bases. Germline V gene data show CDR1 as MNHEY and CDR2 as SVGAGI. The CDR3 totals 15 residues. J was trimmed by 5 bases and V by 4 bases; bases with no gene match: 8. Written as DNA, the CDR3 is TGTGCCAGCAGTTCCTTCGGGACAGGGCGGACTGAAGCTTTCTTT. Its protein is CASSSFGTGRTEAFF.

V and J are TRBV27 and TRBJ2-7, with D perhaps matching TRBD2 (6 bases). Per the germline V gene, CDR1 is MNHEY and CDR2 is SMNVEV (reference sequence). V was trimmed by 8 bases and J by 7 bases, leaving 24 bases between them. The length of the CDR3 is 15 residues. The chain's CDR3 is CASGLTVPPAGEQYF. The CDR3 DNA follows: TGTGCCAGCGGGTTAACGGTCCCCCCGGCGGGGGAGCAGTACTTC.

V is TRBV7-9 and J is TRBJ2-7; possibly TRBD2 for D (6 bases). This CDR3 contains 15 residues. Germline V CDR1 and CDR2: SEHNR, FQNEAQ (reference sequence). Trimming cost V 5 bases and J 6 bases, with 20 bases left between them. In DNA form, the CDR3 reads TGTGCCAGCAGCCCCCGACTAGACCCTCAAGGCGAGCAGTACTTC. Protein sequence: CASSPRLDPQGEQYF. Together with reference TRBV7-9 and TRBJ2-7, the CDR3 gives the full variable domain: DTGVSQNPRHKITKRGQNVTFRCDPISEHNRLYWYRQTLGQGPEFLTYFQNEAQLEKSRLLSDRFSAERPKGSFSTLEIQRTEQGDSAMYLCASSPRLDPQGEQYFGPGTRLTVT.

The CDR3 nucleotides are TGTGCCAGCAGGCGCGCGGGGAACTATGGCTACACCTTC. Amino acids: CASRRAGNYGYTF. The J gene is TRBJ1-2, the V gene TRBV14, with D uncertain. The germline V gene encodes CDR1 SGHDN and CDR2 FVKESK. This CDR3 comprises 13 residues. Trimming removed 6 bases from V and 2 bases from J, with 10 bases in between.

This sequence joins TRBV30 and TRBJ1-2, with D tentatively TRBD1 (5 bases). The V end lost 0 bases, the J end lost 7 bases, and 12 bases lay between the germline ends. This CDR3 comprises 13 residues. Germline V lookup: CDR1 GTSNPN, CDR2 SVGIG (reference sequence). In nucleotides, the CDR3 is TGTGCCTGGAGTGTACTGGGGGGGGGTGGCTACACCTTC. Translating it yields CAWSVLGGGGYTF.

V and J are TRBV4-1 and TRBJ2-1; 7 nucleotides align to TRBD2. This CDR3 is 16 amino acids long. The V and J ends lost 2 bases and 1 base, in that order; junction bases with no gene match: 5. The germline gives CDR1 MGHRA, CDR2 YSYEKL. The CDR3 loop is CASSQSSSGSYNEQFF. CDR3 sequence (DNA): TGCGCCAGCAGCCAAAGCTCTAGCGGTTCCTACAATGAGCAGTTCTTC.

This clone was detected only once. This sequence joins TRBV7-8 and TRBJ2-3; weak D call: TRBD1 (5 bases). This CDR3 region has 18 residues. Germline V gene data show CDR1 as SGHVS and CDR2 as FQNEAQ. The V gene lost 5 bases and the J gene lost 2 bases, with 23 bases spanning the gap. The CDR3 spells CASSLLDRGEIYTDTQYF. For the CDR3, the DNA is TGTGCCAGCAGCCTCCTTGATAGGGGCGAAATATACACAGATACGCAGTATTTT.

This chain joins TRBV6-7 and TRBJ2-3; TRBD2 agrees at 13 bases. TRBV6-7 belongs to the ORF category, with a function that is uncertain. The V and J ends lost 9 bases and 0 bases, in that order; junction bases with no gene match: 12. CDR3 length equals 18 residues. The CDR3 DNA is TGTGCCAGACCCGGGACTAGCGGGGAAATTTCTAGCACAGATACGCAGTATTTT. Its protein is CARPGTSGEISSTDTQYF.

CDR3 protein: CASSLYSGRAQGTQYF. DNA of the CDR3: TGTGCCAGCAGTTTATATAGCGGGAGGGCCCAGGGTACGCAGTATTTT. This chain joins TRBV27 and TRBJ2-3, with 11 bases aligning to TRBD2. CDR1 is MNHEY and CDR2 is SMNVEV in the germline V gene (reference sequence). CDR3 length equals 16 residues. Trimming at V came to 1 base and at J to 8 bases, leaving 8 bases not matched to a gene.

The chain uses TRBV2 and TRBJ1-5; D is unresolved. Germline V CDR1 and CDR2: SNHLY, FYNNEI. The CDR3 runs 13 residues. Trimming took 6 bases from V and 5 from J, leaving 11 bases between them. The CDR3: CASSPGSYQPQHF. The DNA for the CDR3 is TGTGCCAGCAGCCCCGGGAGCTATCAGCCCCAGCATTTT.

The chain couples TRBV27 to TRBJ1-1; a possible D gene is TRBD1 (5 bases). V lost 7 bases and J 5 bases, leaving 11 bases between the germline ends. CDR1 is MNHEY and CDR2 is SMNVEV in the germline V gene (reference sequence). The CDR3 consists of 12 residues. The CDR3 region has the DNA TGTGCCAGCACGGACGGGGGGACTGAAGCTTTCTTT. This gives the protein CASTDGGTEAFF.

The J gene is TRBJ2-7, the V gene TRBV29-1, with 8 bases aligning to TRBD2. Germline V gives CDR1 SQVTM, CDR2 ANQGSEA. Losses at the gene ends were 3 bases for V and 0 bases for J; bases not matched to a gene: 4. The CDR3 runs to 14 residues. CDR3 amino acids: CSVEGLGSSYEQYF. The CDR3 DNA follows: TGCAGCGTTGAGGGACTAGGGAGCTCCTACGAGCAGTACTTC.

This clone was recorded only once. The V and J genes are TRBV19 and TRBJ2-3, with TRBD2 as a possible D gene (5 bases). The germline V gene has CDR1 LNHDA and CDR2 SQIVND (reference sequence). V was clipped by 4 bases and J by 8 bases, with 10 bases between them. CDR3 length: 12 amino acids. CDR3 sequence: CASSSGPSTQYF. CDR3 nucleotide sequence: TGTGCCAGTAGTAGCGGGCCCAGTACGCAGTATTTT.

The chain combines TRBV19 with TRBJ1-1; a possible D gene is TRBD1 (5 bases). Trimming stripped 1 base from V and 5 bases from J, with 11 bases between. CDR3 length equals 14 residues. Per the germline V gene, CDR1 is LNHDA and CDR2 is SQIVND (reference sequence). This chain's CDR3 is CASSIAAGRTEAFF. The CDR3 coding sequence is TGTGCCAGTAGTATAGCGGCAGGGAGGACTGAAGCTTTCTTT.

The chain couples TRBV13 to TRBJ2-5; 7 nucleotides match TRBD2. Germline assignment: CDR1 PRHDT and CDR2 FYEKMQ (reference sequence). This CDR3 comprises 14 residues. The V gene end was trimmed by 5 bases and the J gene end by 4 bases; junction bases not matched to a gene: 7. CDR3 region: CASSLSGMGETQYF. The CDR3 nucleotides are TGTGCCAGCAGCCTAAGCGGGATGGGAGAGACCCAGTACTTC. Complete variable domain (other parts from reference TRBV13 and TRBJ2-5): AAGVIQSPRHLIKEKRETATLKCYPIPRHDTVYWYQQGPGQDPQFLISFYEKMQSDKGSIPDRFSAQQFSDYHSELNMSSLELGDSALYFCASSLSGMGETQYFGPGTRLLVL.

The chain recombines TRBV30 with TRBJ2-3, with 13 positions matching TRBD2. Losses at the gene ends were 4 bases for V and 14 bases for J; bases not matched to a gene: 18. Per the germline V gene, CDR1 is GTSNPN and CDR2 is SVGIG (reference sequence). The CDR3 extends over 16 amino acids. Here the CDR3 DNA reads TGTGCCTGGACGGGACTAGCGGGAACTCACTTCCCGACTCCGTATTTT. This gives the protein CAWTGLAGTHFPTPYF.

The sample holds one count of this clone. V and J are TRBV19 and TRBJ2-7, with 12 bases lining up with TRBD2. This CDR3 region has 16 residues. The V gene end was trimmed by 5 bases and the J gene end by 0 bases; junction bases not matched to a gene: 5. Germline CDR1 LNHDA, CDR2 SQIVND (reference sequence). CDR3 nucleotide sequence: TGTGCCAGTAGTGCCCTACTAGCGGGAGGCTCCTACGAGCAGTACTTC. Its protein product is CASSALLAGGSYEQYF.

The V call is TRBV27, the J call TRBJ1-5, with D possibly matching TRBD1 (5 bases). The V gene's germline CDR1 is MNHEY and CDR2 SMNVEV (reference sequence). Deletions cut 5 bases from V and 6 bases from J, with 14 bases between. The CDR3 has 14 amino acids. CDR3 sequence (DNA): TGTGCCAGCAGTACCTCAGGGTATGGTCAGCCCCAGCATTTT. Its protein is CASSTSGYGQPQHF.